The TCR beta chain under discussion was sequenced for a study of blood T cell repertoires in COVID-19. Turning to the study itself: The origin of the acute and convalescent COVID-19 samples was the United States, Italy and Spain. T cells, B-cell-depleted T cells, or PBMCs provided the cDNA or gDNA that served as material.

Participants came from 20 to 25 US areas, aged about 18 to 89 years. The CDR3 spans 15 residues. Trimming removed 5 bases at V and 0 bases at J, with 12 bases between. Germline CDR1 SGHRS, CDR2 YFSETQ. The authors' processing: Nucleated cell number was recorded as an estimate derived from reference gene primer amplification. Data came from immunoSEQ multiplex PCR; TCRdb stores just in-frame clones and leaves some out. V and J calls and clone size are given by that table; D and trimming were obtained from the DNA. The repertoire holds under 200,000 clones, with around 89% as singletons. The receptor comes from a woman aged 50 to 60 who had recovered from COVID-19. The chain is built from TRBV5-1 and TRBJ1-5, with D unclear. Sample: PBMCs or T cells enriched from blood (not recorded which). The CDR3 coding sequence is TGCGCCAGCAGACCCGGGGTTGATAGCAATCAGCCCCAGCATTTT. Its protein product is CASRPGVDSNQPQHF.